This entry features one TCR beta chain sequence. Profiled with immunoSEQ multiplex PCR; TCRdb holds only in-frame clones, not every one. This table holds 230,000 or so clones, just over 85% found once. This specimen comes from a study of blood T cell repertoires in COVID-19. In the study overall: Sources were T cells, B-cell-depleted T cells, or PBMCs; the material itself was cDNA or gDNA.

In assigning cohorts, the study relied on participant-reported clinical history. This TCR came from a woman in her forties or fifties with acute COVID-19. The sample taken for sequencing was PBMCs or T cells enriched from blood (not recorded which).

The CDR3 here is CASSYPGAPNTEAFF. CDR3 bases: TGTGCCAGCAGTTACCCAGGGGCTCCTAACACTGAAGCTTTCTTT. This chain uses TRBV6-2 or TRBV6-3 with TRBJ1-1; D may be TRBD1 (6 bases). Trimming took off 2 bases at V and 2 bases at J, with 12 bases between the two ends. The CDR3 consists of 15 residues. Germline assignment: CDR1 MNHEY and CDR2 SVGEGT.